The 32 T cell receptor beta chains listed next were all sequenced from one sample in a study of T cells in Graves' hyperthyroidism and ophthalmopathy. Amplified regions were TCR beta CDR3 sequences from RNA transcripts. HTBI primers drove first-round RT-PCR of the TCR CDR3. Each CDR3 protein is one row after TCRdb ran MiXCR on the multiplex PCR reads. Here the sample spans roughly 700,000 distinct CDR3 sequences, roughly 15% being singletons. The source material was blood. The origin of the receptors is a woman between 18 and 30 years old with Graves' hyperthyroidism.

A few counts support this clonotype. J is TRBJ2-3 and V is TRBV7-9; 9 bases agree with TRBD2. The junction had 17 bases not matched to a gene; V was cut back by 5 bases and J by 5 bases. The CDR3 totals 18 residues. Germline V gives CDR1 SEHNR, CDR2 FQNEAQ (reference sequence). CDR3 coding DNA: TGTGCCAGCAGCCTACCCGCCTATAGCGGGAGCATTAAAGATACGCAGTATTTT. Its translation is CASSLPAYSGSIKDTQYF.

A word on this clonotype: Lacking the conserved final phenylalanine or tryptophan, this CDR3 likely reflects a read error. The chain has TRBV7-6 and TRBJ1-1, with D maybe TRBD1 (6 bases). The V end lost 2 bases, the J end lost 1 base, and 8 bases lay between the germline ends. CDR3 length: 14 residues. CDR1 and CDR2 from the germline V gene are SGHVS and FNYEAQ. CDR3 sequence reads: CASSLRGANTEAFL. CDR3 DNA: TGTGCCAGCAGCTTACGGGGGGCGAACACTGAAGCTTTCTTA.

The chain joins TRBV7-2 to TRBJ1-1; D possibly corresponds to TRBD1 (5 bases). Looked up from germline, CDR1 is SGHTA and CDR2 is FQGNSA. V lost 5 bases and J lost 3, with 13 bases in between. There are 14 residues in the CDR3. CDR3 region: CASSPGRWDTEAFF. Written as DNA, the CDR3 is TGTGCCAGCAGCCCGGGGCGCTGGGACACTGAAGCTTTCTTT.

Comment on this clonotype: Possible read error: a much larger clone is one base away. The rearrangement joins TRBV6-1 to TRBJ2-7; D perhaps matches TRBD1 (5 bases). Looked up from germline, CDR1 is MNHNS and CDR2 is SASEGT. This CDR3 spans 15 amino acids. The CDR3 DNA sequence: TGTGCCAGCAGTGACCAACTCTCAGGGTACTACGAGCAGTGCTTC. Its translation: CASSDQLSGYYEQCF.

This clonotype was observed a few times. This chain links TRBV30 with TRBJ2-7; the D gene is possibly TRBD1 (6 bases). Per germline, CDR1 GTSNPN and CDR2 SVGIG (reference sequence). V gave up 3 bases and J gave up 7 bases, with 19 bases separating them. This CDR3 is 14 amino acids long. Here the CDR3 reads CAWRGRGRGIEQYF. In DNA, the CDR3 is TGTGCCTGGAGGGGGCGAGGCAGGGGAATTGAGCAGTACTTC.

The sample holds many counts of this clonotype. The chain links TRBV30 to TRBJ1-5; maybe TRBD1 (5 bases). From germline, CDR1 is GTSNPN and CDR2 SVGIG (reference sequence). The CDR3 has 14 amino acids. Trimming stripped 3 bases from V and 0 bases from J, with 9 bases between. The CDR3 loop reads CAWSEQVSNQPQHF. CDR3 sequence (DNA): TGTGCCTGGAGCGAACAGGTTAGCAATCAGCCCCAGCATTTT.

The chain links TRBV12-3 or TRBV12-4 to TRBJ2-2, with 13 bases matching TRBD2. CDR3 length: 20 residues. V was clipped by 5 bases and J by 0 bases; unmatched bases: 12. The CDR3 reads CASSPLAGGAGFANTGELFF. CDR3 nucleotide sequence: TGTGCCAGCAGTCCACTAGCGGGAGGGGCCGGGTTCGCGAACACCGGGGAGCTGTTTTTT.

V is TRBV19 and J is TRBJ2-1, with TRBD1 matching over 8 bases. The CDR3 totals 14 residues. Unmatched junction bases numbered 7, after V lost 6 bases and J lost 6 bases. Germline assignment: CDR1 LNHDA and CDR2 SQIVND (reference sequence). The CDR3 DNA reads as TGTGCCAGTAGGCCACCAGACAGGGGCAATGAGCAGTTCTTC. Translated, it gives CASRPPDRGNEQFF.

The V gene is TRBV6-1, the J gene TRBJ2-5; TRBD2 matches at 13 bases. The CDR3 sequence is 16 residues long. Germline CDR1 and CDR2: MNHNS and SASEGT. The ends lost 6 bases at V and 6 bases at J; junction bases unmatched: 10. The CDR3 bases are TGTGCCAGCAGAACAGGACTAGCGGGAGATTTTAAGACCCAGTACTTC. Amino acid sequence: CASRTGLAGDFKTQYF.

The V gene is TRBV20-1, the J gene TRBJ2-3; TRBD2 aligns across 11 bases. This CDR3 spans 17 amino acids. V lost 6 bases and J lost 3; bases outside the gene matches: 14. Germline V gene data show CDR1 as DFQATT and CDR2 as SNEGSKA (reference sequence). CDR3 region: CSALSGRGGVRTDTQYF. The CDR3 DNA sequence: TGCAGTGCCCTTAGCGGGAGGGGGGGGGTAAGAACAGATACGCAGTATTTT.

The chain is built from TRBV19 and TRBJ2-6; D unclear. Trimming shortened V by 7 bases and J by 0 bases, and 10 bases separated the two germline ends. CDR3 size: 15 residues. The germline CDR1 and CDR2 sequences are LNHDA and SQIVND (reference sequence). The CDR3, as DNA: TGTGCCAGTAATGGACCGAGCTCTGGGGCCAACGTCCTGACTTTC. It translates to CASNGPSSGANVLTF.

This clonotype showed up many times. The chain has TRBV29-1 and TRBJ2-3; 14 bases agree with TRBD2. The CDR3 length is 16 residues. The V and J ends lost 6 bases and 8 bases, in that order; junction bases with no gene match: 13. Per the germline V gene, CDR1 is SQVTM and CDR2 is ANQGSEA. This chain's CDR3 is CSVHPPGLAGVGTQYF. CDR3 in DNA: TGCAGCGTCCATCCTCCGGGACTAGCGGGAGTGGGTACGCAGTATTTT.

This clonotype showed up just a few times. This chain connects TRBV6-2 or TRBV6-3 to TRBJ1-5, with D maybe TRBD1 (6 bases). The V and J ends lost 5 bases and 1 base respectively, with 18 bases between them. The CDR3 consists of 17 residues. From germline, CDR1 is MNHEY and CDR2 SVGEGT. The CDR3 DNA follows: TGTGCCAGCAGTCCCCAGCGGCAGGGGATAAGCAATCAGCCCCAGCATTTT. Translating gives CASSPQRQGISNQPQHF.

This clonotype showed up many times. The chain employs TRBV7-9 and TRBJ2-5; 7 nucleotides line up with TRBD1. J gave up 9 bases and V 4 bases, and 11 bases lay outside the gene matches. The CDR3 contains 14 residues. CDR1 and CDR2 (germline): SEHNR, FQNEAQ (reference sequence). The CDR3 region is CASSSGQRNGAQYF. The CDR3 bases are TGTGCCAGCAGCTCGGGACAGCGTAACGGGGCCCAGTACTTC. Drawing the rest from reference TRBV7-9 and TRBJ2-5, the complete variable domain is DTGVSQNPRHKITKRGQNVTFRCDPISEHNRLYWYRQTLGQGPEFLTYFQNEAQLEKSRLLSDRFSAERPKGSFSTLEIQRTEQGDSAMYLCASSSGQRNGAQYFGPGTRLLVL.

The chain recombines TRBV29-1 with TRBJ2-2, with D perhaps matching TRBD1 or TRBD2 (5 bases each). Germline V gives CDR1 SQVTM, CDR2 ANQGSEA. V was clipped by 5 bases and J by 0 bases, with 7 bases between them. The CDR3 is made up of 13 amino acids. CDR3 loop: CSVRDPNTGELFF. The DNA for the CDR3 is TGCAGCGTTCGGGACCCGAACACCGGGGAGCTGTTTTTT.

CDR3 amino acids: CASRRQGSTEAFF. CDR3 sequence (DNA): TGTGCCAGCAGAAGACAGGGCAGCACTGAAGCTTTCTTT. The chain recombines TRBV27 with TRBJ1-1; 7 bases agree with TRBD1. Germline CDR1 reads MNHEY; CDR2 reads SMNVEV (reference sequence). The CDR3 contains 13 residues. V gave up 6 bases and J gave up 4 bases; unmatched junction bases: 5.

This clonotype occurred many times. The V gene is TRBV27, the J gene TRBJ1-5; D remains unclear. The germline CDR1 and CDR2 sequences are MNHEY and SMNVEV (reference sequence). The CDR3 runs 14 residues. V was trimmed by 10 bases and J by 0 bases, leaving 13 bases between them. CDR3 sequence: CATRDLYSNQPQHF. In DNA form, the CDR3 reads TGTGCCACGAGGGATCTATATAGCAATCAGCCCCAGCATTTT.

There are a few counts of this clonotype. The chain carries TRBV3-1 and TRBJ2-2, with TRBD1 matching 7 bases. J lost 1 base, V lost 3 bases, and 2 bases had no gene match. CDR3 length: 15 residues. Germline CDR1 and CDR2: LGHDT and YNNKEL (reference sequence). CDR3 region: CASSHRQGNTGELFF. In nucleotides, the CDR3 is TGTGCCAGCAGCCACCGACAGGGGAACACCGGGGAGCTGTTTTTT.

Comment on this clonotype: Since a much larger clone is just one base distant, this may be a read error. V is TRBV11-2 and J is TRBJ1-4; D not resolved. CDR3 length: 15 amino acids. Germline-derived CDR1 and CDR2 are SGHAT and FQNNGV. The CDR3 DNA sequence: TGTGCCAGCAGCTTAAGGGCAACCTCGAATGAAAACCTGTTTTTT. It is translated as CASSLRATSNENLFF.

This clonotype has just a few counts. The chain couples TRBV7-9 to TRBJ2-1; TRBD1 is a possible D gene (6 bases). Germline V gene data show CDR1 as SEHNR and CDR2 as FQNEAQ (reference sequence). Deletions cut 1 base from V and 2 bases from J, with 9 bases between. The CDR3 covers 15 residues. For the CDR3, the DNA is TGTGCCAGCAGCTTAGTACAGGGAGCCTACAATGAGCAGTTCTTC. This encodes CASSLVQGAYNEQFF.

This clonotype was detected a few times. The V call is TRBV9, the J call TRBJ2-2; 8 nucleotides align to TRBD2. J gave up 0 bases and V 4 bases, and 11 bases lay outside the gene matches. Germline CDR1 SGDLS, CDR2 YYNGEE. This CDR3 has 18 amino acids. CDR3 DNA: TGTGCCAGCAGCTGGCCTAGCGGGCTCAATACGAACACCGGGGAGCTGTTTTTT. Translating it yields CASSWPSGLNTNTGELFF.

This clonotype came up a few times. The rearrangement links TRBV29-1 to TRBJ2-7; D not resolved. The CDR3 is made up of 11 amino acids. Germline assignment: CDR1 SQVTM and CDR2 ANQGSEA. Trimming cost V 6 bases and J 3 bases, with 9 bases left between them. The CDR3 loop is CSVGWNYEQYF. The CDR3 nucleotides are TGCAGCGTGGGGTGGAACTACGAGCAGTACTTC.

This clonotype was seen ten or more times. This chain joins TRBV7-3 and TRBJ2-5; 8 bases agree with TRBD2. Germline V lookup: CDR1 SGHTA, CDR2 FQGTGA. J lost 6 bases, V lost 5 bases, and 8 bases had no gene match. CDR3 length: 14 residues. CDR3 sequence (DNA): TGTGCCAGCAGCCCGGCGGGGGGTGACAAGACCCAGTACTTC. This translates into CASSPAGGDKTQYF.

The gene calls are TRBV3-1 and TRBJ2-2; D ambiguous. The V gene's germline CDR1 is LGHDT and CDR2 YNNKEL (reference sequence). Trimming left V 1 base short and J 1 base short, with 10 bases between. The CDR3 spans 16 residues. The CDR3 loop reads CASSQVANKNTGELFF. In DNA, the CDR3 is TGTGCCAGCAGCCAAGTGGCTAACAAGAACACCGGGGAGCTGTTTTTT.

This clonotype was recorded a few times. The chain employs TRBV15 and TRBJ2-5; weak D call: TRBD1 (6 bases). Germline V gene sequence: CDR1 LNHNV, CDR2 YYDKDF (reference sequence). V lost 0 bases, J lost 0 bases, and 11 bases lay in between. The CDR3 is 16 amino acids. The CDR3 bases are TGTGCCACCAGCAGAGATCGGACAGAATACCAAGAGACCCAGTACTTC. This codes for CATSRDRTEYQETQYF.

This clonotype showed up many times. The CDR3 DNA sequence: TGTGCCAGCAGCATTCTCGTCATACGGGAGCAGTTCTTC. It encodes CASSILVIREQFF. The rearrangement uses TRBV7-3 and TRBJ2-1; no clear D gene. This CDR3 comprises 13 residues. Germline assignment: CDR1 SGHTA and CDR2 FQGTGA. With 5 bases removed from V and 10 bases from J, the gap between germline ends came to 15 bases.

This sequence joins TRBV7-2 and TRBJ2-6, with D perhaps matching TRBD1 (7 bases). Trimming took off 6 bases at V and 2 bases at J, with 23 bases between the two ends. The CDR3 sequence is 19 residues long. Germline CDR1 is SGHTA and CDR2 is FQGNSA. The chain's CDR3 is CASRLPGGGGAPGANVLTF. DNA of the CDR3: TGTGCCAGCAGATTACCCGGAGGGGGCGGAGCACCTGGGGCCAACGTCCTGACTTTC.

This clonotype was seen ten or more times. The rearrangement uses TRBV11-2 and TRBJ2-7; no clear D. Germline CDR1 and CDR2: SGHAT and FQNNGV. The V end lost 3 bases, the J end lost 2 bases, and 8 bases lay between the germline ends. This CDR3 is built from 13 residues. The CDR3 loop reads CASSFNRAYEQYF. CDR3 DNA: TGTGCCAGCAGCTTCAACCGCGCCTACGAGCAGTACTTC.

This clonotype has at least ten counts. The chain couples TRBV6-1 to TRBJ2-1; 11 bases are shared with TRBD2. V lost 7 bases and J lost 4; bases outside the gene matches: 6. The CDR3 totals 15 residues. Per germline, CDR1 MNHNS and CDR2 SASEGT. The DNA for the CDR3 is TGTGCCAGCACCACCCTAGCGGGAGGTTACAATGAGCAGTTCTTC. Translation gives CASTTLAGGYNEQFF.

Points on this clonotype: This sequence may be a read error, since a much larger clone differs from it by one base. J is TRBJ1-6 and V is TRBV11-3; D remains ambiguous. CDR3 length: 14 amino acids. Germline CDR1 is SGHNT and CDR2 is YENEEA. Written as DNA, the CDR3 is TGTACCAGCAGCCCGCTGACGTATAATTCACCCCTCCACTTT. Its protein product is CTSSPLTYNSPLHF.

This clonotype was counted between two and nine times. The chain couples TRBV27 to TRBJ2-1; a weak D match, TRBD2 (6 bases). The germline gives CDR1 MNHEY, CDR2 SMNVEV (reference sequence). Trimming left V 2 bases short and J 7 bases short, with 21 bases between. The CDR3 length is 17 residues. The CDR3, as DNA: TGTGCCAGCAGTTTAATCGGGGGAGTAACATTTAGAAATGAGCAGTTCTTC. It translates to CASSLIGGVTFRNEQFF.

This clonotype was observed a few times. The chain uses TRBV7-6 and TRBJ1-1; D is possibly TRBD1 (5 bases). CDR1 and CDR2 from the germline V gene are SGHVS and FNYEAQ. Trimming shortened V by 3 bases and J by 1 base, and 15 bases separated the two germline ends. This CDR3 contains 16 residues. The CDR3 DNA is TGTGCCAGCAGCTTGGGGGGAGTGGCGGCGAACACTGAAGCTTTCTTT. It codes for CASSLGGVAANTEAFF.